This T cell receptor (beta chain) comes out of a study of OX40 agonist ivuxolimab in advanced cancers. Whole-study context: Treatment received earlier with anti-PD-1, anti-PD-L1 or anti-CTLA-4 agents was allowed, and around 40% had some. The study, taken as a whole, reports: There were also nonresponders showing low normalized T-cell clonal expansion. In the 0.1-3.0 mg/kg groups, partial responders showed among the lowest expansion.

CDR3 length: 16 amino acids. V was pared by 0 bases and J by 1 base, with 13 bases between. CDR1 SGDLS and CDR2 YYNGEE come from the germline V gene. With regard to this clone: Its target is unknown.

Sequencing was performed with immunoSEQ multiplex PCR; in TCRdb, only in-frame clones are kept and a portion is missing. The sample consists of tens of thousands of clones, approximately 80% of them appearing once. The TCR comes from an adult with an advanced solid tumor such as melanoma, head and neck, liver or kidney cancer. This sequence joins TRBV9 and TRBJ1-2; TRBD1 is a possible D gene (5 bases). The material was CD4+ or CD8+ T cells sorted from blood, obtained in a trial of the OX40 agonist ivuxolimab. CDR3 in amino acids: CASSVAWDGLNYGYTF. The CDR3 coding sequence is TGTGCCAGCAGCGTAGCATGGGACGGACTTAACTATGGCTACACCTTC. Supplemented by reference TRBV9 and TRBJ1-2, the full variable domain reads DSGVTQTPKHLITATGQRVTLRCSPRSGDLSVYWYQQSLDQGLQFLIQYYNGEERAKGNILERFSAQQFPDLHSELNLSSLELGDSALYFCASSVAWDGLNYGYTFGSGTRLTVV.